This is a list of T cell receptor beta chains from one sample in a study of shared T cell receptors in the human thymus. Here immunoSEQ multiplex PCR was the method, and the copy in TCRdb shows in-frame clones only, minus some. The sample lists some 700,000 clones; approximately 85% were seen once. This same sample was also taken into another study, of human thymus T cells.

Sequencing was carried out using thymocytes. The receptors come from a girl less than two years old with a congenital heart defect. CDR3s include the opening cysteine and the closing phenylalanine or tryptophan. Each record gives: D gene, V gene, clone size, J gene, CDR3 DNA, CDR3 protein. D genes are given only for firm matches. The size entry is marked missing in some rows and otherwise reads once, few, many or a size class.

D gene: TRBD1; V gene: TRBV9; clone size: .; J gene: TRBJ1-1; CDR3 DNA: TGTGCCAGCAGCGTAGGAGGACAGGGAAACACTGAAGCTTTCTTT; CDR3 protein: CASSVGGQGNTEAFF
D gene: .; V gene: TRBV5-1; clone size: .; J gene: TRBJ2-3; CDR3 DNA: TGCGCCAGCAGCTTGTCTACCCAGGGGCGATTCACAGATACGCAGTATTTT; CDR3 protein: CASSLSTQGRFTDTQYF
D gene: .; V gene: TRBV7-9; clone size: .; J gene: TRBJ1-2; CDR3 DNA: TGTGCCAGCAGCCCTTCCGGGAGTCGAGACTACACCTTC; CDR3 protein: CASSPSGSRDYTF
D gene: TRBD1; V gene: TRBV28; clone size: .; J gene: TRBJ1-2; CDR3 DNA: TGTGCCACATCCTACCAGGGGGCCTTCTTCTATGGCTACACCTTC; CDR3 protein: CATSYQGAFFYGYTF
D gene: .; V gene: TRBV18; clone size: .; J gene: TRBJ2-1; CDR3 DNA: TGTGCCAGCTCACCATTGCGGGGAGTGAGCAGGAAAAATGAGCAGTTCTTC; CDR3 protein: CASSPLRGVSRKNEQFF
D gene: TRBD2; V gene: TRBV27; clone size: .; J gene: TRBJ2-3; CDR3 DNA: TGTGCCAGCACCCCACGGGGGGCAGATACGCAGTATTTT; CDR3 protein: CASTPRGADTQYF
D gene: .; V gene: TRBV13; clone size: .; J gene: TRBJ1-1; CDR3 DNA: TGTGCCAGCAGCGCCCAGGGCACTGAAGCTTTCTTT; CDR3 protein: CASSAQGTEAFF
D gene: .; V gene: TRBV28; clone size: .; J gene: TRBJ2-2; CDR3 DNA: TGTGCCAGCACCCCCCCAGGGAACACCGGGGAGCTGTTTTTT; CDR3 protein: CASTPPGNTGELFF
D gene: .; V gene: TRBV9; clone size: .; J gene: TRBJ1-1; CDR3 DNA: TGTGCCAGCAGCGTAGAAGGGAGGGAGGGTACCCCCTCGAACACTGAAGCTTTCTTT; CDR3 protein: CASSVEGREGTPSNTEAFF
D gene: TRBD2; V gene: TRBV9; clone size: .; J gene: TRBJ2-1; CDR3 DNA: TGTGCCAGCAGCGTGGCCCCGGGAGGGCTAGCGGGCACCGAGCAGTTCTTC; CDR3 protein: CASSVAPGGLAGTEQFF
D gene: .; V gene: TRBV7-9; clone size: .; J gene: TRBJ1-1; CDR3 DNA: TGTGCCGGTAGAGAGGGCTCGACTGAAGCTTTCTTT; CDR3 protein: CAGREGSTEAFF
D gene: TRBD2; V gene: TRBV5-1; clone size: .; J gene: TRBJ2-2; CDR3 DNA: TGCGCCAGCAGCTTGGAATCGGGACTAGTTCGCGGGGGTAAGAACACCGGGGAGCTGTTTTTT; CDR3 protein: CASSLESGLVRGGKNTGELFF
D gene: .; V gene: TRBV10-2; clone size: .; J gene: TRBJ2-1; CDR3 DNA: TGCGCCAGCAGCGCGGGCGTACCTCTTGAGCAGTTCTTC; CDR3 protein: CASSAGVPLEQFF
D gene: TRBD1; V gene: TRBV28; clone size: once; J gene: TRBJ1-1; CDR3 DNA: TGTGCCAGCAGAAAACAGGGGGCGGACACTGAAGCTTTCTTT; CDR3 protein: CASRKQGADTEAFF
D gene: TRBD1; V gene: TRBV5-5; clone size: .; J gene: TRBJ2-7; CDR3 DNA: TGTGCCAGCAGCGTGGGGGACAGAGAGTACGAGCAGTACTTC; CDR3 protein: CASSVGDREYEQYF
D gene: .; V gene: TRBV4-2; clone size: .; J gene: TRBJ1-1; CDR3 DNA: TGTGCCAGCAGCCCACCGCCCGGCGGATACGAGGACACTGAAGCTTTCTTT; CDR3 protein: CASSPPPGGYEDTEAFF
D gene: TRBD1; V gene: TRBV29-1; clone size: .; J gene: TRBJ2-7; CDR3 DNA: TGCAGCGTCGCCCCTCGGACAGGGCTTTCCTACGAGCAGTACTTC; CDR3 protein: CSVAPRTGLSYEQYF
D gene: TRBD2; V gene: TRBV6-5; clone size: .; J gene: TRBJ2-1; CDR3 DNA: TGTGCCAGCAGCCGTACTAGCGGCACCCACAATGAGCAGTTCTTC; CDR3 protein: CASSRTSGTHNEQFF
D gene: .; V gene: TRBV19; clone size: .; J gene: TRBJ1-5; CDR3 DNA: TGTGCCAGTAGTATCCAGGGCCCTAAACTAAATCAGCCCCAGCATTTT; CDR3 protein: CASSIQGPKLNQPQHF
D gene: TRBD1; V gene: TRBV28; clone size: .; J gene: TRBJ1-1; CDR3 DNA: TGTGCCAGCAGTTTGACAGGACAGGGAGCTTTCTTT; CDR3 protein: CASSLTGQGAFF
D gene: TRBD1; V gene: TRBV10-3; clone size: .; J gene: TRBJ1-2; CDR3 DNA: TGTGCCACCACCGTCCATGGGACAGGGGCGAACTATGGCTACACCTTC; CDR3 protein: CATTVHGTGANYGYTF
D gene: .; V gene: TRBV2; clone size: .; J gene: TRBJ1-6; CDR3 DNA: TGTGCCAGCAGTGAAGAACAGGAGTATAATTCACCCCTCCACTTT; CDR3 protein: CASSEEQEYNSPLHF
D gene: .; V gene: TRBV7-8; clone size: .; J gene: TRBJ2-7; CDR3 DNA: TGTGCCAGCAGCTTCCTAACCGCGTACGAGCAGTACTTC; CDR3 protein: CASSFLTAYEQYF
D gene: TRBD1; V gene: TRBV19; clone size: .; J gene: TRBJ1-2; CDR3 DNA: TGTGCCAGTAGTCCCAGGACAGGGACCCTAGTGCCCTCCTATTTAGCTAACTATGGCTACACCTTC; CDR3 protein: CASSPRTGTLVPSYLANYGYTF
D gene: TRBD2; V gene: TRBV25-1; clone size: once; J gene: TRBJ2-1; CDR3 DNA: TGTGCCAGCAGTGAATGGGTAGCGGGAACCTACAATGAGCAGTTCTTC; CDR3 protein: CASSEWVAGTYNEQFF